This T cell receptor (beta chain) is from a study of cytomegalovirus exposure and HLA in healthy donors. V dropped 5 bases and J dropped 2 bases, with 3 bases sitting between them. The CDR3 loop spans 11 amino acids. Germline-derived CDR1 and CDR2 are SNHLY and FYNNEI. The PCR ran on 60 Vbeta and 13 Jbeta primers. Repertoires were generated with immunoSEQ multiplex PCR, while TCRdb's copy carries only in-frame clones and drops some. The data show roughly 120,000 clones, with 67% seen just once and roughly 8.3% held by the top ten. V usage is TRBV2 and J usage is TRBJ1-1; D gene uncertain. The sequence derives from a man younger than 30 in good health and CMV-seropositive. Sequenced: PBMCs. The CDR3 DNA follows: TGTGCCAGCAGTTTAAACACTGAAGCTTTCTTT. This sequence encodes CASSLNTEAFF.